Detailed here is one T cell receptor beta chain. Its antigen remains unidentified. The sample belongs to a study of chemoradiotherapy in HPV16-positive cancers. The repertoire was sequenced with immunoSEQ multiplex PCR; TCRdb's copy has only in-frame clones and lacks some. The sample lists roughly 12,000 clones, 65% occurring once. Study-wide findings and caveats: Only two HPV16-positive patients supplied the functional HPV-specificity definition.

Sample collection was performed from a patient who underwent chemoradiotherapy. This TCR was sampled from a human donor with HPV-associated anogenital cancer.

The CDR3 spells CASSPNGEQFF. CDR3 nucleotide sequence: TGCGCCAGCAGTCCCAACGGTGAGCAGTTCTTC. The chain couples TRBV10-1 to TRBJ2-1; D is unclear. This CDR3 is 11 amino acids long. Germline-derived CDR1 and CDR2 are WNHNN and SYGVQD (reference sequence). The V gene lost 5 bases and the J gene lost 9 bases, with 8 bases spanning the gap.